This TCR beta chain was sequenced during a study of T cell repertoires in cytomegalovirus infection. Study-level background: Public TCR beta signatures marked donors with CMV infection and the matching HLA. Findings and caveats of the study: Individuals carrying CMV plus the relevant HLA were identified by cumulative frequency of public TCR beta families. Dominating the ex vivo response were HLA-C-restricted CMV-specific TCR beta clonotypes.

TCRdb re-called the reads with MiXCR, one entry per CDR3 protein. This table has around 530,000 distinct CDR3 sequences, roughly 29% appearing once. The sample holds a few counts of this clonotype. The antigen is undetermined. The sample was PBMCs. The sequence was collected from a human donor in good health (CMV status not recorded). Some clones in this sample may be carry-over from other donors' samples.

For the CDR3, the DNA is TGTGCCAGCAGCTCGACTAGCGGTGCCTACGAGCAGTACTTC. Protein product: CASSSTSGAYEQYF. The V and J genes are TRBV11-2 and TRBJ2-7; TRBD2 aligns across 9 bases. The CDR3 consists of 14 residues. Germline V gene lookup returns CDR1 SGHAT and CDR2 FQNNGV. Trimming cost V 4 bases and J 2 bases; bases outside gene matches: 3.